These 26 T cell receptor beta chains originate from one sample sequenced in a study of blood T cell repertoires in COVID-19. TCRdb keeps only in-frame clones here, not all; method: immunoSEQ multiplex PCR. The sample consists of some 190,000 clones, under 90% of them appearing once. Sequencing used peripheral blood. Receptor source: a human donor in a cohort sampled during active COVID-19.

The chain carries TRBV5-1 and TRBJ2-1; TRBD1 aligns across 8 bases. V trimming: 6 bases; J trimming: 6 bases; junction bases outside the gene matches: 14. The CDR3 contains 16 residues. The germline V gene encodes CDR1 SGHRS and CDR2 YFSETQ. The CDR3 coding sequence is TGCGCCAGCACGCCCCCAGGGGGCCTACCCGGCAATGAGCAGTTCTTC. Encoded protein: CASTPPGGLPGNEQFF.

V and J are TRBV11-2 and TRBJ2-3; D not resolved. Germline-derived CDR1 and CDR2 are SGHAT and FQNNGV. This CDR3 is built from 14 residues. V was pared by 4 bases and J by 0 bases, with 8 bases between. This CDR3 reads CASSWALSTDTQYF. The CDR3 DNA is TGTGCCAGCAGCTGGGCCCTTAGCACAGATACGCAGTATTTT.

The J gene is TRBJ2-1, the V gene TRBV6-6; D may be TRBD2 (6 bases). Germline-derived CDR1 and CDR2 are MNHNY and SVGAGI (reference sequence). This CDR3 has 14 residues. V lost 0 bases, J lost 6 bases, and 9 bases lay in between. The CDR3 region has the DNA TGTGCCAGCAGTTACTCGTCCGGGAGCAATGAGCAGTTCTTC. This encodes CASSYSSGSNEQFF.

V usage is TRBV7-7 and J usage is TRBJ2-5; 7 bases fit TRBD2. Germline loops: CDR1 SSHAT, CDR2 FNYEAQ (reference sequence). The CDR3 runs 14 residues. V was clipped by 4 bases and J by 0 bases; unmatched bases: 2. The CDR3 loop is CASSSGGYQETQYF. The CDR3 DNA is TGTGCCAGCAGCTCCGGGGGGTACCAAGAGACCCAGTACTTC.

The chain links TRBV4-1 to TRBJ2-1; maybe TRBD1 (6 bases). The germline V and J ends were trimmed by 2 bases and 4 bases, with 12 bases remaining between them. Germline CDR1 reads MGHRA; CDR2 reads YSYEKL. The CDR3 sequence is 15 residues long. In DNA form, the CDR3 reads TGCGCCAGCAGCCAAACCGGGACAAATTACAATGAGCAGTTCTTC. This gives the protein CASSQTGTNYNEQFF.

This clone was detected a few times. V gene TRBV5-1 combines with J gene TRBJ2-3; D may be TRBD2 (6 bases). The CDR3 contains 14 residues. CDR1 is SGHRS, CDR2 YFSETQ, per germline. V shed 2 bases and J shed 1 base, with 8 bases lying between them. This chain's CDR3 is CASSFQRGTDTQYF. CDR3 nucleotide sequence: TGCGCCAGCAGCTTCCAGCGGGGCACAGATACGCAGTATTTT.

A single count supports this clone. The chain carries TRBV7-8 and TRBJ2-5, with 7 bases fitting TRBD1. The CDR3 is 14 amino acids. V shed 5 bases, J shed 4 bases, and the junction held 7 bases outside the gene matches. The V gene's germline CDR1 is SGHVS and CDR2 FQNEAQ. This CDR3 is CASSLGQAPETQYF. The DNA for the CDR3 is TGTGCCAGCAGCCTCGGACAGGCCCCAGAGACCCAGTACTTC.

This sequence joins TRBV21-1 and TRBJ1-2. TRBV21-1 constitutes a pseudogene. The CDR3 spans 11 residues. In DNA form, the CDR3 reads TGTGCCAGCAAGAGGTACTATGGCTACACCTTC. Encoded protein: CASKRYYGYTF.

V is TRBV11-1 and J is TRBJ2-7; the D is unclear. V shed 1 base and J shed 2 bases, with 6 bases lying between them. The CDR3 is 13 residues long. Germline CDR1 SGHAT, CDR2 FQDESV (reference sequence). CDR3 region: CASSLGATYEQYV. The DNA for the CDR3 is TGTGCCAGCAGCTTAGGAGCGACCTACGAGCAGTACGTC.

The CDR3 bases are TGTGCCATCCAAGGACAGCTGAACACTGAAGCTTTCTTT. It encodes CAIQGQLNTEAFF. This rearrangement joins TRBV10-3 to TRBJ1-1; possibly TRBD1 for D (6 bases). In germline, CDR1 is ENHRY, CDR2 SYGVKD. CDR3 length: 13 amino acids. V was clipped by 8 bases and J by 0 bases, with 10 bases between them.

Turning to this clone: This same CDR3 is encoded by further DNA sequences in the sample. The CDR3: CASSPTGAGNTIYF. In DNA form, the CDR3 reads TGTGCCAGCTCACCGACAGGGGCCGGAAACACCATATATTTT. The chain couples TRBV18 to TRBJ1-3, with TRBD1 matching over 8 bases. CDR1 KGHSH and CDR2 LQKENI come from the germline V gene. The junction had 2 bases not matched to a gene; V was cut back by 3 bases and J by 4 bases. The CDR3 totals 14 residues.

A remark on this clone: The sample carries other DNA sequences with the same CDR3. This chain connects TRBV5-1 to TRBJ2-2; D remains ambiguous. CDR3 length: 14 residues. The germline V gene has CDR1 SGHRS and CDR2 YFSETQ. V was cut by 1 base and J by 0 bases, with 4 bases left in between. CDR3 DNA: TGCGCCAGCAGCTTGAACACGAACACCGGGGAGCTGTTTTTT. Translating it yields CASSLNTNTGELFF.

This chain connects TRBV19 to TRBJ1-1; tentatively, D is TRBD1 (6 bases). Trimming pared 7 bases from V and 2 bases from J, leaving 11 bases between. Germline values: CDR1 LNHDA, CDR2 SQIVND (reference sequence). This CDR3 spans 13 amino acids. The CDR3 DNA reads as TGTGCCAGTAAGAGGACAGCTAACACTGAAGCTTTCTTT. Residues: CASKRTANTEAFF.

The CDR3 coding sequence is TGTGCCAGCAGCGTTGAGTTGTCTGAGACCCAGTACTTC. Amino acids: CASSVELSETQYF. This sequence joins TRBV9 and TRBJ2-5; D not resolved. V was pared by 2 bases and J by 5 bases, with 10 bases between. The CDR3 covers 13 residues. CDR1 is SGDLS, CDR2 YYNGEE, per germline.

The rearrangement uses TRBV29-1 and TRBJ1-1, with TRBD1 matching 7 bases. Germline V gene sequence: CDR1 SQVTM, CDR2 ANQGSEA. The V segment lost 7 bases and the J segment 0 bases; nucleotides outside the gene matches: 8. CDR3 length: 14 amino acids. CDR3 in DNA: TGCAGCGCCAAACAGGGGCGGCTGAACACTGAAGCTTTCTTT. Translation gives CSAKQGRLNTEAFF. Supplemented by reference TRBV29-1 and TRBJ1-1, the full variable domain reads SAVISQKPSRDICQRGTSLTIQCQVDSQVTMMFWYRQQPGQSLTLIATANQGSEATYESGFVIDKFPISRPNLTFSTLTVSNMSPEDSSIYLCSAKQGRLNTEAFFGQGTRLTVV.

The chain couples TRBV19 to TRBJ1-6, with unresolved D. Trimming took 3 bases from V and 0 from J, leaving 9 bases between them. The CDR3 is 16 amino acids. The germline gives CDR1 LNHDA, CDR2 SQIVND (reference sequence). CDR3 amino acids: CASSIGGRSYNSPLHF. The CDR3 coding sequence is TGTGCCAGTAGTATCGGTGGGCGCTCCTATAATTCACCCCTCCACTTT.

This chain joins TRBV5-1 and TRBJ1-3; no reliable D call. The V and J ends lost 0 bases and 4 bases respectively, with 11 bases between them. This CDR3 comprises 15 residues. Per the germline V gene, CDR1 is SGHRS and CDR2 is YFSETQ. The CDR3 reads CASSLGGPLGNTIYF. In DNA form, the CDR3 reads TGCGCCAGCAGCTTGGGCGGGCCACTGGGAAACACCATATATTTT.

The V gene is TRBV5-6, the J gene TRBJ1-3; D call uncertain. This CDR3 region has 13 residues. With 0 bases removed from V and 9 bases from J, the gap between germline ends came to 10 bases. Germline V gives CDR1 SGHDT, CDR2 YYEEEE. The CDR3 protein is CASSLGRVSTIYF. The CDR3 region has the DNA TGTGCCAGCAGCTTGGGCCGGGTGAGCACCATATATTTT.

The chain combines TRBV28 with TRBJ2-7; no reliable D call. Trimming shortened V by 6 bases and J by 2 bases, and 20 bases separated the two germline ends. The V gene's germline CDR1 is MDHEN and CDR2 SYDVKM. This CDR3 is 16 amino acids long. CDR3 protein: CASRPAIRVVTYEQYV. The CDR3, as DNA: TGTGCCAGCAGGCCTGCCATCCGAGTTGTTACCTACGAGCAGTACGTC.

There are a few counts of this clone. The chain recombines TRBV7-2 with TRBJ1-2; maybe TRBD1 (5 bases). Trimming stripped 4 bases from V and 1 base from J, with 13 bases between. Germline-derived CDR1 and CDR2 are SGHTA and FQGNSA. The CDR3 has 15 residues. The DNA for the CDR3 is TGTGCCAGCAGCTCTCAGGGTGCCCATAACTATGGCTACACCTTC. This sequence encodes CASSSQGAHNYGYTF.

The V gene is TRBV6-2 or TRBV6-3, the J gene TRBJ2-5; D gene unclear. The germline V gene encodes CDR1 MNHEY and CDR2 SVGEGT. V was clipped by 6 bases and J by 3 bases, with 5 bases between them. The CDR3 contains 11 residues. The CDR3 nucleotides read TGTGCCAGCAGCCCCAAAGAGACCCAGTACTTC. Translating gives CASSPKETQYF.

The CDR3 coding sequence is TGCAGCGTAGGGGGCGCCGACGGGAGCAATCAGCCCCAGCATTTT. It translates to CSVGGADGSNQPQHF. This sequence joins TRBV29-1 and TRBJ1-5; TRBD1 agrees at 7 bases. Germline V gene sequence: CDR1 SQVTM, CDR2 ANQGSEA. The CDR3 consists of 15 residues. V gave up 6 bases and J gave up 1 base; unmatched junction bases: 9.

This chain links TRBV6-5 with TRBJ2-2; the D gene is possibly TRBD2 (5 bases). V was shortened by 5 bases and J by 5 bases, with 15 bases between the two germline ends. The CDR3 sequence is 15 residues long. Germline CDR1 and CDR2: MNHEY and SVGAGI. The CDR3 sequence: CASSLTPGWTGELFF. In DNA form, the CDR3 reads TGTGCCAGCAGTCTGACACCGGGGTGGACCGGGGAGCTGTTTTTT.

As regards this clone: Different DNA sequences within this sample yield the same CDR3. This chain links TRBV18 with TRBJ2-3, with 12 bases fitting TRBD2. The J segment lost 2 bases and the V segment lost 4 bases, leaving 4 bases of the junction unmatched. The CDR3 sequence is 16 residues long. In germline, CDR1 is KGHSH, CDR2 LQKENI. CDR3 sequence: CASSLRTSGNTDTQYF. In DNA, the CDR3 is TGTGCCAGCTCACTACGGACTAGCGGGAACACAGATACGCAGTATTTT.

The chain employs TRBV2 and TRBJ2-2; 10 positions match TRBD1. The ends lost 6 bases at V and 4 bases at J; junction bases unmatched: 5. Per the germline V gene, CDR1 is SNHLY and CDR2 is FYNNEI. The CDR3 consists of 15 residues. CDR3 bases: TGTGCCAGCAGGATGGGACAGGGGTCCACCGGGGAGCTGTTTTTT. Translating it yields CASRMGQGSTGELFF.

The V and J genes are TRBV11-3 and TRBJ2-2; possibly TRBD2 for D (6 bases). The germline CDR1 and CDR2 sequences are SGHNT and YENEEA. CDR3 length: 17 residues. The V gene lost 5 bases and the J gene lost 4 bases, with 20 bases spanning the gap. In DNA form, the CDR3 reads TGTGCCAGCAGCGCCCAACCAACAGCGGGCCTCACCGGGGAGCTGTTTTTT. As protein: CASSAQPTAGLTGELFF.